The clone carrying this TCR beta chain was counted once. The target antigen is unknown. The CDR3 has 15 residues. Trimming took off 3 bases at V and 2 bases at J, with 13 bases between the two ends. Looked up from germline, CDR1 is SGDLS and CDR2 is YYNGEE. This record comes from a study of T cell responses to AZD1222 COVID-19 vaccine. Study in general: Both about-4-week and about-12-week second-dose recipients were combined.

TCRdb's copy holds only in-frame clones and misses some; the assay was immunoSEQ multiplex PCR. The data show 99,000 or so clones, approximately 90% seen once. Study-wide results and caveats: Donors were largely white British and mainly female; clonal diversity was possibly underestimated. Mapped onto spike, vaccine-associated CD4 TCRs spanned it and were dominant at 160-218 and 743-854.

The chain uses TRBV9 and TRBJ2-3, with a tentative D call TRBD2 (6 bases). The receptor's source is an adult in good health. The input for sequencing was peripheral blood, taken on day 0 of AZD1222 vaccination. The CDR3 reads CASSEYGGSTDTQYF. The CDR3, as DNA: TGTGCCAGCAGCGAATACGGGGGTTCCACAGATACGCAGTATTTT.